This T cell receptor beta chain was found in a study of blood T cells in healthy people across ages. The CDR3 spans 16 residues. With V trimmed by 1 base and J by 2 bases, 6 bases remained unmatched. Germline V gives CDR1 MGHRA, CDR2 YSYEKL. As regards this clonotype: The target antigen is unknown.

The use of a sample-barcoded 5' primer and a J-beta primer mix characterized a second PCR of roughly 6 to 11 cycles. All cDNA molecules were each tagged by a template-switch adaptor with 12 random nucleotides. TCRdb re-called the 5' RACE reads through MiXCR, storing one row per CDR3 protein. This sample has approximately 810,000 distinct CDR3 sequences; under 30% occur once, and the top ten carry around 15%. Study outcomes and limitations: It was found that TCR beta diversity correlated strongly with the percentage of naive T cells. The unknown donor CMV status may have confounded expanded clonotype changes.

This sequence was found in a woman of 80 years or more in good health. The specimen was blood. The V call is TRBV4-1, the J call TRBJ2-5, with 8 bases matching TRBD1. The CDR3 DNA sequence: TGCGCCAGCAGCCAAGTCGCGCAGGGGGCACAAGAGACCCAGTACTTC. Protein: CASSQVAQGAQETQYF.